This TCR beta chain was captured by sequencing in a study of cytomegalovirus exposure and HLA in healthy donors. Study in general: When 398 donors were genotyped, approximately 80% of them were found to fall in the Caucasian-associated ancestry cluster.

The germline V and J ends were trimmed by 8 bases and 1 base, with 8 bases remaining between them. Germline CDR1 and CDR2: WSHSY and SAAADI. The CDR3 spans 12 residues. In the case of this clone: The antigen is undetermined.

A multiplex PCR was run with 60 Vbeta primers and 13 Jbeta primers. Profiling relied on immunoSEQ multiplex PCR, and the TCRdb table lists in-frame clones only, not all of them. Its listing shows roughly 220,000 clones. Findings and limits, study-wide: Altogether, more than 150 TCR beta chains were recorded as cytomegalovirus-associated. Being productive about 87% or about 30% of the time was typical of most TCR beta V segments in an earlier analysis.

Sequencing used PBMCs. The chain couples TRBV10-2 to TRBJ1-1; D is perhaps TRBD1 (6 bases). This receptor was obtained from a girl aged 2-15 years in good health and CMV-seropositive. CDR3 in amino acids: CASQQGNTEAFF. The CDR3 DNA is TGCGCCAGCCAACAGGGGAACACTGAAGCTTTCTTT.